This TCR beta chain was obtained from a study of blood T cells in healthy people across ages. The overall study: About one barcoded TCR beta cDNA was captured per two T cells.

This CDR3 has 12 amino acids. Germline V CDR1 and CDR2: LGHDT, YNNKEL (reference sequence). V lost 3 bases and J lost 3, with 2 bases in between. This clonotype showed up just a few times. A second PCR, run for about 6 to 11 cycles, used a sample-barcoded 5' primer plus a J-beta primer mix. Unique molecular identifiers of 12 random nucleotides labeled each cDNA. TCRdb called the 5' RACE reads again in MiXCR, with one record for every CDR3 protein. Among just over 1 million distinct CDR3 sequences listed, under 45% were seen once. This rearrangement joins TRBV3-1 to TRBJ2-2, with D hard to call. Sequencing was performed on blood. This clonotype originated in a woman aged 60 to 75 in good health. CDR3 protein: CASSQDTGELFF. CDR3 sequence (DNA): TGTGCCAGCAGCCAGGACACCGGGGAGCTGTTTTTT.